A single sample gave rise to the 29 T cell receptor beta chains below, sequenced in a study of T-cell reconstitution after alpha-beta-depleted transplantation in children. During its preparation, the TCRbeta library received unique molecular identifiers. TCRdb recomputed calls from the PCR reads with MiXCR, one row per CDR3 protein. This sample yields a few hundred thousand distinct CDR3 sequences, of which 10% to 15% are seen a single time; 2.2% belongs to the top ten. The sample here was PBMCs, mostly from graft donor cells, taken 360 days after TCRalphabeta/CD19-depleted stem cell transplant. The receptors stem from a male patient aged 10 to 17 who had a stem cell transplant for acute myeloid leukemia, so the T cells may come from the graft donor.

CDR3 region: CASSQGLFDSLSYNEQFF. CDR3 nucleotides: TGCGCCAGCAGCCAAGGTTTATTTGACAGCTTATCCTACAATGAGCAGTTCTTC. The chain carries TRBV4-3 and TRBJ2-1, with D perhaps matching TRBD1 (5 bases). Germline CDR1 and CDR2: LGHNA and YSLEER. The CDR3 consists of 18 residues. With 1 base removed from V and 1 base from J, the gap between germline ends came to 17 bases.

The chain is built from TRBV5-1 and TRBJ1-1, with 11 bases lining up with TRBD1. The CDR3 is 16 residues long. J was trimmed by 3 bases and V by 4 bases; bases with no gene match: 8. CDR1 SGHRS and CDR2 YFSETQ come from the germline V gene. The CDR3 DNA reads TGCGCCAGCAGCCTAGGACAGGGGGCGGGAGACACTGAAGCTTTCTTT. Protein: CASSLGQGAGDTEAFF.

This clonotype has ten or more counts. The chain joins TRBV14 to TRBJ2-6; maybe TRBD2 (5 bases). The germline gives CDR1 SGHDN, CDR2 FVKESK. There are 15 residues in the CDR3. V lost 4 bases, J lost 2 bases, and 9 bases lay in between. The CDR3 loop is CASSRFGAGANVLTF. The CDR3 nucleotides read TGTGCCAGCAGCCGCTTCGGGGCTGGGGCCAACGTCCTGACTTTC.

The rearrangement uses TRBV27 and TRBJ2-3, with TRBD2 matching 12 bases. The germline gives CDR1 MNHEY, CDR2 SMNVEV (reference sequence). The CDR3 runs 18 residues. V shed 1 base, J shed 0 bases, and the junction held 5 bases outside the gene matches. The CDR3 reads CASSLLRLAGVSTDTQYF. CDR3 in DNA: TGTGCCAGCAGTTTATTGCGACTAGCGGGGGTGAGCACAGATACGCAGTATTTT.

This clonotype has a handful of counts. This chain joins TRBV20-1 and TRBJ2-1, with TRBD1 identical over 8 bases. The CDR3 consists of 16 residues. Trimming at V came to 5 bases and at J to 0 bases, leaving 9 bases not matched to a gene. In germline, CDR1 is DFQATT, CDR2 SNEGSKA (reference sequence). The CDR3 DNA reads as TGCAGTGCTGCTAAAAGACAGGGGAGCTCCTACAATGAGCAGTTCTTC. This codes for CSAAKRQGSSYNEQFF.

Many counts were recorded for this clonotype. The gene calls are TRBV20-1 and TRBJ2-5; no clear D gene. The V end lost 0 bases, the J end lost 2 bases, and 10 bases lay between the germline ends. Germline CDR1 reads DFQATT; CDR2 reads SNEGSKA (reference sequence). CDR3 size: 14 residues. CDR3 loop: CSARDWAGQETQYF. The DNA of the CDR3 is TGCAGTGCTAGAGATTGGGCAGGACAAGAGACCCAGTACTTC.

V is TRBV2 and J is TRBJ2-7; possible D gene TRBD2, 6 bases. The CDR3 has 14 residues. V was shortened by 7 bases and J by 0 bases, with 13 bases between the two germline ends. Germline assignment: CDR1 SNHLY and CDR2 FYNNEI. This CDR3 is CASTSAGFSYEQYF. The CDR3 DNA follows: TGTGCCAGCACATCCGCGGGGTTCTCCTACGAGCAGTACTTC.

The sample holds many counts of this clonotype. The chain employs TRBV7-2 and TRBJ2-1; tentatively, D is TRBD2 (5 bases). This CDR3 is built from 15 residues. Germline loops: CDR1 SGHTA, CDR2 FQGNSA. V was shortened by 5 bases and J by 1 base, with 12 bases between the two germline ends. CDR3 protein: CASSPRGNSYNEQFF. The CDR3 nucleotides read TGTGCCAGCAGCCCCCGAGGGAATTCCTACAATGAGCAGTTCTTC.

This chain joins TRBV12-5 and TRBJ1-2; D unresolved. The CDR3 is 14 amino acids. V was clipped by 1 base and J by 4 bases, with 10 bases between them. Per the germline V gene, CDR1 is LGHNT and CDR2 is FRNRAP. CDR3 nucleotide sequence: TGTGCTAGTGGTTTGGGCTACAGCCTCTATGGCTACACCTTC. It encodes CASGLGYSLYGYTF.

The rearrangement uses TRBV9 and TRBJ2-7; no clear D. Germline V CDR1 and CDR2: SGDLS, YYNGEE. The length of the CDR3 is 14 residues. V lost 0 bases and J lost 0, with 7 bases in between. The CDR3 loop reads CASSVEGSSYEQYF. The DNA for the CDR3 is TGTGCCAGCAGCGTAGAGGGTAGCTCCTACGAGCAGTACTTC.

V is TRBV7-2 and J is TRBJ2-5, with 11 nucleotides matching TRBD1. The CDR3 spans 15 residues. V lost 5 bases and J lost 5; bases outside the gene matches: 7. The germline CDR1 and CDR2 sequences are SGHTA and FQGNSA. CDR3 DNA: TGTGCCAGCAGCCGGGACAGGGGGTGGTCGGAGACCCAGTACTTC. Protein product: CASSRDRGWSETQYF. Full variable domain (missing parts from reference TRBV7-2 and TRBJ2-5): GAGVSQSPSNKVTEKGKDVELRCDPISGHTALYWYRQSLGQGLEFLIYFQGNSAPDKSGLPSDRFSAERTGGSVSTLTIQRTQQEDSAVYLCASSRDRGWSETQYFGPGTRLLVL.

V usage is TRBV12-3 or TRBV12-4 and J usage is TRBJ1-3, with D possibly matching TRBD1 (6 bases). Trimming left V 1 base short and J 0 bases short, with 16 bases between. CDR3 length: 18 residues. The CDR3 DNA reads as TGTGCCAGCAGTTTAGAGGGGACATCGGCTCCCTCTGGAAACACCATATATTTT. It translates to CASSLEGTSAPSGNTIYF.

The V gene is TRBV29-1, the J gene TRBJ2-1, with no clear D. V was trimmed by 7 bases and J by 9 bases, leaving 13 bases between them. Germline lookup yields CDR1 SQVTM and CDR2 ANQGSEA. The length of the CDR3 is 11 residues. The CDR3 DNA follows: TGCAGCGCCCTTTTGGTACCTGAGCAGTTCTTC. It encodes CSALLVPEQFF.

The table lists this clonotype with a few counts. CDR3 sequence reads: CAWSVRWRDAQTQYF. CDR3 sequence (DNA): TGTGCCTGGAGTGTACGGTGGAGGGATGCGCAGACCCAGTACTTC. V usage is TRBV30 and J usage is TRBJ2-5, with a possible D match to TRBD2 (6 bases). The CDR3 spans 15 residues. CDR1 GTSNPN and CDR2 SVGIG come from the germline V gene (reference sequence). V was trimmed by 0 bases and J by 6 bases, leaving 17 bases between them.

This clonotype was detected only a few times. The chain combines TRBV20-1 with TRBJ2-1; 10 nucleotides align to TRBD2. V shed 1 base, J shed 1 base, and the junction held 13 bases outside the gene matches. Per the germline V gene, CDR1 is DFQATT and CDR2 is SNEGSKA (reference sequence). The CDR3 extends over 19 amino acids. The CDR3 nucleotides are TGCAGTGCTAGAGTCGCTAGCGGGAGATCCCTTAAGTCCTACAATGAGCAGTTCTTC. Translated, it gives CSARVASGRSLKSYNEQFF.

The chain links TRBV18 to TRBJ2-5; D might be TRBD1 (6 bases). V dropped 4 bases and J dropped 2 bases, with 8 bases sitting between them. The CDR3 length is 13 residues. Germline-derived CDR1 and CDR2 are KGHSH and LQKENI. The CDR3 here is CASSLQGQETQYF. Here the CDR3 DNA reads TGTGCCAGCTCACTACAGGGTCAAGAGACCCAGTACTTC.

V is TRBV30 and J is TRBJ1-5; D unresolved. This CDR3 has 13 amino acids. Trimming left V 2 bases short and J 5 bases short, with 10 bases between. Looked up from germline, CDR1 is GTSNPN and CDR2 is SVGIG (reference sequence). The CDR3 coding sequence is TGTGCCTGGAGTCGGGAGGCGGATCAGCCCCAGCATTTT. Protein: CAWSREADQPQHF.

In this sample, this clonotype turned up many times. The chain is built from TRBV9 and TRBJ2-3; 11 nucleotides agree with TRBD2. V shed 4 bases and J 2 bases; nucleotides not matched to a gene: 6. Germline V CDR1 and CDR2: SGDLS, YYNGEE. The length of the CDR3 is 16 residues. The CDR3, as DNA: TGTGCCAGCAGCCCGAGACTAGCGGGGTTCACAGATACGCAGTATTTT. This encodes CASSPRLAGFTDTQYF.

This clonotype was seen a single time. The CDR3 sequence: CASSKGLGVAYEQYF. The CDR3 DNA reads as TGCGCCAGCAGCAAGGGACTAGGGGTGGCCTACGAGCAGTACTTC. The chain couples TRBV5-1 to TRBJ2-7, with 8 bases lining up with TRBD2. The CDR3 is 15 amino acids. The germline V gene has CDR1 SGHRS and CDR2 YFSETQ. V shed 4 bases and J 2 bases; nucleotides not matched to a gene: 8. Supplemented by reference TRBV5-1 and TRBJ2-7, the full variable domain reads KAGVTQTPRYLIKTRGQQVTLSCSPISGHRSVSWYQQTPGQGLQFLFEYFSETQRNKGNFPGRFSGRQFSNSRSEMNVSTLELGDSALYLCASSKGLGVAYEQYFGPGTRLTVT.

V gene TRBV18 combines with J gene TRBJ2-7; D may be TRBD2 (7 bases). V lost 3 bases and J 4 bases, leaving 16 bases between the germline ends. The CDR3 loop spans 15 amino acids. Germline V gives CDR1 KGHSH, CDR2 LQKENI. CDR3 sequence reads: CASSPRLGGVYEQYF. The DNA of the CDR3 is TGTGCCAGCTCACCTAGACTAGGGGGGGTGTACGAGCAGTACTTC.

V is TRBV6-2 or TRBV6-3 and J is TRBJ2-7; perhaps TRBD2 as D (5 bases). The CDR3 contains 16 residues. In germline, CDR1 is MNHEY, CDR2 SVGEGT. Trimming removed 2 bases from V and 1 base from J, with 15 bases in between. CDR3 sequence reads: CASSYDYIRSSYEQYF. Here the CDR3 DNA reads TGTGCCAGCAGTTACGACTATATAAGGAGTTCCTACGAGCAGTACTTC.

This clonotype was seen a handful of times. This chain links TRBV3-1 with TRBJ2-7, with D unresolved. The CDR3 is 15 residues long. Deletions cut 2 bases from V and 2 bases from J, with 13 bases between. Germline-derived CDR1 and CDR2 are LGHDT and YNNKEL (reference sequence). The CDR3 protein is CASSQSHGKAYEQYF. CDR3 bases: TGTGCCAGCAGCCAATCCCATGGGAAAGCCTACGAGCAGTACTTC.

This clonotype was seen at least ten times. The chain has TRBV25-1 and TRBJ2-1, with 8 positions matching TRBD2. Germline V gene sequence: CDR1 MGHDK, CDR2 SYGVNS. The CDR3 extends over 14 amino acids. V shed 4 bases, J shed 5 bases, and the junction held 4 bases outside the gene matches. The CDR3 bases are TGTGCCAGCAGTGGGCTAGCGGGTAACAATGAGCAGTTCTTC. This sequence encodes CASSGLAGNNEQFF. The full variable domain, with the rest looked up from reference TRBV25-1 and TRBJ2-1, is EADIYQTPRYLVIGTGKKITLECSQTMGHDKMYWYQQDPGMELHLIHYSYGVNSTEKGDLSSESTVSRIRTEHFPLTLESARPSHTSQYLCASSGLAGNNEQFFGPGTRLTVL.

The sample holds a few counts of this clonotype. The gene calls are TRBV23-1 and TRBJ2-7; 7 nucleotides line up with TRBD1. TRBV23-1 is flagged as an ORF with uncertain function. The trim removed 3 bases at V and 2 bases at J, leaving 13 bases unmatched. The length of the CDR3 is 17 residues. The CDR3 here is CASSHAPDRDKTYEQYF. In nucleotides, the CDR3 is TGCGCCAGCAGTCACGCCCCTGACAGGGATAAAACCTACGAGCAGTACTTC.

The CDR3 protein is CASMGFPYEQYF. The CDR3 nucleotides read TGTGCCAGCATGGGCTTTCCCTACGAGCAGTACTTC. The rearrangement links TRBV28 to TRBJ2-7; D not certain. Per the germline V gene, CDR1 is MDHEN and CDR2 is SYDVKM. V was pared by 7 bases and J by 2 bases, with 9 bases between. The CDR3 has 12 residues.

The chain combines TRBV4-2 with TRBJ2-5; D may correspond to TRBD1 or TRBD2 (6 bases each). The germline gives CDR1 LGHNA, CDR2 YNFKEQ. V shed 1 base and J shed 5 bases, with 11 bases lying between them. CDR3 size: 14 residues. As DNA, the CDR3 is TGTGCCAGCAGCCAAGTGGGGGGCTGGGAGACCCAGTACTTC. Amino acids: CASSQVGGWETQYF.

This clonotype was counted at least ten times. The chain joins TRBV7-2 to TRBJ2-1; D is perhaps TRBD1 or TRBD2 (6 bases each). The CDR3 totals 13 residues. The germline V and J ends were trimmed by 1 base and 12 bases, with 13 bases remaining between them. Germline CDR1 is SGHTA and CDR2 is FQGNSA. The CDR3 sequence: CASSLVGGSAQFF. The CDR3 region has the DNA TGTGCCAGCAGCTTAGTAGGGGGGTCTGCGCAGTTCTTC.

CDR3 in amino acids: CASSFGRDSYEQYF. DNA of the CDR3: TGTGCCAGCAGCTTTGGACGGGACTCCTACGAGCAGTACTTC. This sequence joins TRBV11-1 and TRBJ2-7; TRBD2 might be the D (5 bases). CDR1 is SGHAT and CDR2 is FQDESV in the germline V gene (reference sequence). The CDR3 length is 14 residues. Trimming shortened V by 3 bases and J by 0 bases, and 9 bases separated the two germline ends. Combining the CDR3 with reference TRBV11-1 and TRBJ2-7 gives the whole variable domain EAEVAQSPRYKITEKSQAVAFWCDPISGHATLYWYRQILGQGPELLVQFQDESVVDDSQLPKDRFSAERLKGVDSTLKIQPAELGDSAMYLCASSFGRDSYEQYFGPGTRLTVT.

This clonotype came up many times. The chain links TRBV6-2 or TRBV6-3 to TRBJ2-1; 7 nucleotides line up with TRBD2. With V trimmed by 4 bases and J by 6 bases, 3 bases remained unmatched. This CDR3 has 13 residues. Germline V CDR1 and CDR2: MNHEY, SVGEGT. The CDR3 region is CASSLTSPNEQFF. CDR3 bases: TGTGCCAGCAGTTTGACTAGCCCCAATGAGCAGTTCTTC.